Here is one T cell receptor (beta chain) with its context. The target antigen is unknown. RNA served as the template for amplifying TCR beta CDR3 regions. Second-round multiplex PCR came after first-round RT-PCR with HTBI primers. TCRdb recomputed calls from the multiplex PCR reads with MiXCR, one row per CDR3 protein. The data contain around 660,000 distinct CDR3 sequences, approximately 39% of them seen just once; the ten biggest clones take up roughly 3%. The data were obtained in a study of Graves' ophthalmopathy and Graves' hyperthyroidism. Overall study context: Prior to any treatment, peripheral blood was collected at the time of initial diagnosis.

Broader study findings: For separating ophthalmopathy from stable hyperthyroidism, a 13-signature model gave 85% to 90% sensitivity and around 76% specificity. At just over 70% sensitivity and 72.22% specificity, the model predicted progression of the ophthalmopathy.

Ineligible for inclusion were patients with other autoimmune diseases, uncontrolled infections, pregnancy or lactation. The clonotype comes from an adult man with Graves' ophthalmopathy. Sequencing input: peripheral blood.

CDR3 bases: TGTGCCAGCAGTGAAACCGGGACAGGGGAGAACGAGCAGTACTTC. It translates to CASSETGTGENEQYF. The chain is built from TRBV7-2 and TRBJ2-7; TRBD1 matches at 10 bases. The V gene's germline CDR1 is SGHTA and CDR2 FQGNSA. J lost 5 bases, V lost 6 bases, and 10 bases had no gene match. The CDR3 is 15 amino acids.